Following are 18 T cell receptor beta chains from one sample sequenced in a study of regulatory T cells in long-lasting Graves disease. The time point was: newly diagnosed GD, antithyroid drugs for less than 3 months. Extracted PBMC RNA gave rise to the TCR library. Libraries of TCR beta came from iRepertoire HTBI primers plus Arm-PCR of CDR3 regions. Each CDR3 protein is one row after TCRdb ran MiXCR on the multiplex PCR reads. The table lists roughly 560,000 distinct CDR3 sequences, 12% of them singletons. This sample also appeared in a second study, on T cells in Graves' hyperthyroidism and ophthalmopathy.

Sequenced here: peripheral blood mononuclear cells (PBMCs), sampled at new diagnosis, from a patient treated with antithyroid drugs. All receptors derive from a woman younger than 45 with Graves disease.

This clonotype was detected ten times or more. This chain joins TRBV6-1 and TRBJ1-6; tentatively, D is TRBD1 (5 bases). CDR1 MNHNS and CDR2 SASEGT come from the germline V gene. This CDR3 spans 15 amino acids. The V end was cut by 0 bases, the J end by 7 bases, with 10 bases between. The CDR3 nucleotides are TGTGCCAGCAGTGAAGCGCCAGGGTCGAATTCACCCCTCCACTTT. Translated: CASSEAPGSNSPLHF.

This clonotype is a singleton in its sample. The chain couples TRBV5-4 to TRBJ2-7; no firm D call. The germline V and J ends were trimmed by 4 bases and 1 base, with 9 bases remaining between them. The CDR3 totals 13 residues. From germline, CDR1 is SGHNT and CDR2 YYREEE (reference sequence). The CDR3 here is CASSLHHSYEQYF. The CDR3 region has the DNA TGTGCCAGCAGCCTACACCATTCCTACGAGCAGTACTTC.

The V gene is TRBV9, the J gene TRBJ2-2, with 8 bases lining up with TRBD1. CDR1 SGDLS and CDR2 YYNGEE come from the germline V gene. With V trimmed by 8 bases and J by 7 bases, 10 bases remained unmatched. The CDR3 totals 14 residues. In nucleotides, the CDR3 is TGTGCCAGTGAGGACAGGGATAGCGGCGGGGAGCTGTTTTTT. It translates to CASEDRDSGGELFF.

A note on this clonotype: A read error may account for a junction end that differs from germline. Written as DNA, the CDR3 is TGTGCCAGCAGCCTACCTCGGCTAGCGGGAGGGCCCGGGGATGAGCAGTCCTTC. It encodes CASSLPRLAGGPGDEQSF. The gene calls are TRBV7-8 and TRBJ2-1; 12 bases line up with TRBD2. The CDR3 spans 18 residues. Germline values: CDR1 SGHVS, CDR2 FQNEAQ.

This clonotype came up many times. This rearrangement joins TRBV12-3 or TRBV12-4 to TRBJ1-2; D is unclear. The length of the CDR3 is 14 residues. V was shortened by 6 bases and J by 7 bases, with 18 bases between the two germline ends. The chain's CDR3 is CASRERGLLTGYTF. Written as DNA, the CDR3 is TGTGCCAGCAGGGAACGCGGCTTATTAACTGGCTACACCTTC.

This clonotype was counted between two and nine times. One end of the junction fails to match germline, which may point to a read error. The chain employs TRBV7-3 and TRBJ2-3, with 9 nucleotides matching TRBD1. Germline V gives CDR1 SGHTA, CDR2 FQGTGA. There are 15 residues in the CDR3. The DNA for the CDR3 is TGTGCCAGCAGCCTAACAGGGGGCTACGCAGATACGCAGTATTTT. This codes for CASSLTGGYADTQYF.

This clonotype was counted at least ten times. The genes are TRBV4-2 and TRBJ1-2; TRBD1 is a possible D gene (6 bases). Per the germline V gene, CDR1 is LGHNA and CDR2 is YNFKEQ. V was cut by 1 base and J by 4 bases, with 10 bases left in between. CDR3 length equals 14 residues. DNA of the CDR3: TGTGCCAGCAGCCAAGTTAGGGGGTCCTATGGCTACACCTTC. It is translated as CASSQVRGSYGYTF.

At least ten counts were recorded for this clonotype. J is TRBJ2-1 and V is TRBV20-1, with D hard to call. Germline V gene data show CDR1 as DFQATT and CDR2 as SNEGSKA (reference sequence). V was pared by 0 bases and J by 2 bases, with 17 bases between. The CDR3 loop spans 17 amino acids. The CDR3 nucleotides read TGCAGTGCTAGAGATTCTACAGAGCGTTTCACCTACAATGAGCAGTTCTTC. This encodes CSARDSTERFTYNEQFF.

About this clonotype: With a much larger clone just one base away, this may be a read error. The rearrangement joins TRBV27 to TRBJ1-1, with a weak D call TRBD1 (6 bases). Looked up from germline, CDR1 is MNHEY and CDR2 is SMNVEV (reference sequence). The CDR3 extends over 13 amino acids. CDR3 sequence (DNA): TGTGCCAGCAGTTACAGGGAGAACACTGCAGCTTTCTTT. It yields the protein CASSYRENTAAFF.

The chain employs TRBV20-1 and TRBJ1-4; 8 positions agree with TRBD1. The CDR3 has 13 amino acids. Trimming cost V 5 bases and J 7 bases; bases outside gene matches: 6. CDR1 is DFQATT, CDR2 SNEGSKA, per germline (reference sequence). The CDR3 region is CSAADRGGEKLFF. CDR3 DNA sequence: TGCAGTGCTGCCGACAGGGGCGGTGAAAAACTGTTTTTT.

There are many counts of this clonotype. Written as DNA, the CDR3 is TGTGCCAGCAGTTCTGGGGGGCGTGAAAAACTGTTTTTT. It encodes CASSSGGREKLFF. This chain joins TRBV27 and TRBJ1-4; the D gene is possibly TRBD1 (6 bases). With 4 bases removed from V and 7 bases from J, the gap between germline ends came to 10 bases. The CDR3 contains 13 residues. Per germline, CDR1 MNHEY and CDR2 SMNVEV (reference sequence).

This clonotype was picked up many times. The J gene is TRBJ1-3, the V gene TRBV2, with a tentative D call TRBD1 (5 bases). Trimming took 6 bases from V and 5 from J, leaving 20 bases between them. The CDR3 totals 16 residues. Germline CDR1 and CDR2: SNHLY and FYNNEI. The chain's CDR3 is CASRGGTETGRNTIYF. As DNA, the CDR3 is TGTGCCAGCAGGGGCGGGACTGAAACCGGAAGAAACACCATATATTTT.

This clonotype was detected ten times or more. This chain joins TRBV5-1 and TRBJ2-2; D remains ambiguous. Trimming pared 4 bases from V and 5 bases from J, leaving 12 bases between. The CDR3 totals 14 residues. Germline values: CDR1 SGHRS, CDR2 YFSETQ. CDR3 protein: CASSTRHLTGELFF. The CDR3 region has the DNA TGCGCCAGCAGCACCCGACACCTTACCGGGGAGCTGTTTTTT.

This clonotype was counted at least ten times. The chain carries TRBV19 and TRBJ2-5, with 13 bases fitting TRBD2. After removal of 3 bases from V and 5 bases from J, the junction contained 6 bases not matched to a gene. This CDR3 comprises 16 residues. The germline V gene encodes CDR1 LNHDA and CDR2 SQIVND (reference sequence). CDR3 residues: CASSMRTSGSGETQYF. CDR3 sequence (DNA): TGTGCCAGTAGTATGAGGACTAGCGGGAGTGGGGAGACCCAGTACTTC. The variable domain in full, with the rest retrieved from reference TRBV19 and TRBJ2-5, is DGGITQSPKYLFRKEGQNVTLSCEQNLNHDAMYWYRQDPGQGLRLIYYSQIVNDFQKGDIAEGYSVSREKKESFPLTVTSAQKNPTAFYLCASSMRTSGSGETQYFGPGTRLLVL.

This clonotype was counted many times. The rearrangement joins TRBV28 to TRBJ2-5, with a weak D call TRBD2 (6 bases). This CDR3 is built from 16 residues. V shed 6 bases and J shed 3 bases, with 20 bases lying between them. Germline V gene sequence: CDR1 MDHEN, CDR2 SYDVKM. CDR3 amino acids: CASSLTGTAIKETQYF. Written as DNA, the CDR3 is TGTGCCAGCAGCCTGACGGGGACTGCAATTAAAGAGACCCAGTACTTC.

With regard to this clonotype: Being one base from a much bigger clone, this may be a read error. The gene calls are TRBV28 and TRBJ2-7; no clear D. This CDR3 comprises 14 residues. Germline-derived CDR1 and CDR2 are MDHEN and SYDVKM. The CDR3 DNA follows: TGTGCCAGCAGTTTACTAGGCGGTTCCTACGAGCAGTGCTTC. Translation: CASSLLGGSYEQCF.

The chain couples TRBV11-2 to TRBJ2-7; no definite D call. Germline V gives CDR1 SGHAT, CDR2 FQNNGV. V dropped 3 bases and J dropped 5 bases, with 8 bases sitting between them. This CDR3 has 12 amino acids. This CDR3 reads CASSFGRDEQYF. In DNA form, the CDR3 reads TGTGCCAGCAGCTTTGGACGAGACGAGCAGTACTTC.

This clonotype has at least ten counts. The chain recombines TRBV20-1 with TRBJ2-1, with 8 bases matching TRBD2. V lost 5 bases, J lost 9 bases, and 15 bases stayed unmatched. There are 15 residues in the CDR3. The V gene's germline CDR1 is DFQATT and CDR2 SNEGSKA (reference sequence). The CDR3 DNA sequence: TGCAGTGCTGGCGCGATTGGCGGGAGGACGGGTGAGCAGTTCTTC. This codes for CSAGAIGGRTGEQFF.